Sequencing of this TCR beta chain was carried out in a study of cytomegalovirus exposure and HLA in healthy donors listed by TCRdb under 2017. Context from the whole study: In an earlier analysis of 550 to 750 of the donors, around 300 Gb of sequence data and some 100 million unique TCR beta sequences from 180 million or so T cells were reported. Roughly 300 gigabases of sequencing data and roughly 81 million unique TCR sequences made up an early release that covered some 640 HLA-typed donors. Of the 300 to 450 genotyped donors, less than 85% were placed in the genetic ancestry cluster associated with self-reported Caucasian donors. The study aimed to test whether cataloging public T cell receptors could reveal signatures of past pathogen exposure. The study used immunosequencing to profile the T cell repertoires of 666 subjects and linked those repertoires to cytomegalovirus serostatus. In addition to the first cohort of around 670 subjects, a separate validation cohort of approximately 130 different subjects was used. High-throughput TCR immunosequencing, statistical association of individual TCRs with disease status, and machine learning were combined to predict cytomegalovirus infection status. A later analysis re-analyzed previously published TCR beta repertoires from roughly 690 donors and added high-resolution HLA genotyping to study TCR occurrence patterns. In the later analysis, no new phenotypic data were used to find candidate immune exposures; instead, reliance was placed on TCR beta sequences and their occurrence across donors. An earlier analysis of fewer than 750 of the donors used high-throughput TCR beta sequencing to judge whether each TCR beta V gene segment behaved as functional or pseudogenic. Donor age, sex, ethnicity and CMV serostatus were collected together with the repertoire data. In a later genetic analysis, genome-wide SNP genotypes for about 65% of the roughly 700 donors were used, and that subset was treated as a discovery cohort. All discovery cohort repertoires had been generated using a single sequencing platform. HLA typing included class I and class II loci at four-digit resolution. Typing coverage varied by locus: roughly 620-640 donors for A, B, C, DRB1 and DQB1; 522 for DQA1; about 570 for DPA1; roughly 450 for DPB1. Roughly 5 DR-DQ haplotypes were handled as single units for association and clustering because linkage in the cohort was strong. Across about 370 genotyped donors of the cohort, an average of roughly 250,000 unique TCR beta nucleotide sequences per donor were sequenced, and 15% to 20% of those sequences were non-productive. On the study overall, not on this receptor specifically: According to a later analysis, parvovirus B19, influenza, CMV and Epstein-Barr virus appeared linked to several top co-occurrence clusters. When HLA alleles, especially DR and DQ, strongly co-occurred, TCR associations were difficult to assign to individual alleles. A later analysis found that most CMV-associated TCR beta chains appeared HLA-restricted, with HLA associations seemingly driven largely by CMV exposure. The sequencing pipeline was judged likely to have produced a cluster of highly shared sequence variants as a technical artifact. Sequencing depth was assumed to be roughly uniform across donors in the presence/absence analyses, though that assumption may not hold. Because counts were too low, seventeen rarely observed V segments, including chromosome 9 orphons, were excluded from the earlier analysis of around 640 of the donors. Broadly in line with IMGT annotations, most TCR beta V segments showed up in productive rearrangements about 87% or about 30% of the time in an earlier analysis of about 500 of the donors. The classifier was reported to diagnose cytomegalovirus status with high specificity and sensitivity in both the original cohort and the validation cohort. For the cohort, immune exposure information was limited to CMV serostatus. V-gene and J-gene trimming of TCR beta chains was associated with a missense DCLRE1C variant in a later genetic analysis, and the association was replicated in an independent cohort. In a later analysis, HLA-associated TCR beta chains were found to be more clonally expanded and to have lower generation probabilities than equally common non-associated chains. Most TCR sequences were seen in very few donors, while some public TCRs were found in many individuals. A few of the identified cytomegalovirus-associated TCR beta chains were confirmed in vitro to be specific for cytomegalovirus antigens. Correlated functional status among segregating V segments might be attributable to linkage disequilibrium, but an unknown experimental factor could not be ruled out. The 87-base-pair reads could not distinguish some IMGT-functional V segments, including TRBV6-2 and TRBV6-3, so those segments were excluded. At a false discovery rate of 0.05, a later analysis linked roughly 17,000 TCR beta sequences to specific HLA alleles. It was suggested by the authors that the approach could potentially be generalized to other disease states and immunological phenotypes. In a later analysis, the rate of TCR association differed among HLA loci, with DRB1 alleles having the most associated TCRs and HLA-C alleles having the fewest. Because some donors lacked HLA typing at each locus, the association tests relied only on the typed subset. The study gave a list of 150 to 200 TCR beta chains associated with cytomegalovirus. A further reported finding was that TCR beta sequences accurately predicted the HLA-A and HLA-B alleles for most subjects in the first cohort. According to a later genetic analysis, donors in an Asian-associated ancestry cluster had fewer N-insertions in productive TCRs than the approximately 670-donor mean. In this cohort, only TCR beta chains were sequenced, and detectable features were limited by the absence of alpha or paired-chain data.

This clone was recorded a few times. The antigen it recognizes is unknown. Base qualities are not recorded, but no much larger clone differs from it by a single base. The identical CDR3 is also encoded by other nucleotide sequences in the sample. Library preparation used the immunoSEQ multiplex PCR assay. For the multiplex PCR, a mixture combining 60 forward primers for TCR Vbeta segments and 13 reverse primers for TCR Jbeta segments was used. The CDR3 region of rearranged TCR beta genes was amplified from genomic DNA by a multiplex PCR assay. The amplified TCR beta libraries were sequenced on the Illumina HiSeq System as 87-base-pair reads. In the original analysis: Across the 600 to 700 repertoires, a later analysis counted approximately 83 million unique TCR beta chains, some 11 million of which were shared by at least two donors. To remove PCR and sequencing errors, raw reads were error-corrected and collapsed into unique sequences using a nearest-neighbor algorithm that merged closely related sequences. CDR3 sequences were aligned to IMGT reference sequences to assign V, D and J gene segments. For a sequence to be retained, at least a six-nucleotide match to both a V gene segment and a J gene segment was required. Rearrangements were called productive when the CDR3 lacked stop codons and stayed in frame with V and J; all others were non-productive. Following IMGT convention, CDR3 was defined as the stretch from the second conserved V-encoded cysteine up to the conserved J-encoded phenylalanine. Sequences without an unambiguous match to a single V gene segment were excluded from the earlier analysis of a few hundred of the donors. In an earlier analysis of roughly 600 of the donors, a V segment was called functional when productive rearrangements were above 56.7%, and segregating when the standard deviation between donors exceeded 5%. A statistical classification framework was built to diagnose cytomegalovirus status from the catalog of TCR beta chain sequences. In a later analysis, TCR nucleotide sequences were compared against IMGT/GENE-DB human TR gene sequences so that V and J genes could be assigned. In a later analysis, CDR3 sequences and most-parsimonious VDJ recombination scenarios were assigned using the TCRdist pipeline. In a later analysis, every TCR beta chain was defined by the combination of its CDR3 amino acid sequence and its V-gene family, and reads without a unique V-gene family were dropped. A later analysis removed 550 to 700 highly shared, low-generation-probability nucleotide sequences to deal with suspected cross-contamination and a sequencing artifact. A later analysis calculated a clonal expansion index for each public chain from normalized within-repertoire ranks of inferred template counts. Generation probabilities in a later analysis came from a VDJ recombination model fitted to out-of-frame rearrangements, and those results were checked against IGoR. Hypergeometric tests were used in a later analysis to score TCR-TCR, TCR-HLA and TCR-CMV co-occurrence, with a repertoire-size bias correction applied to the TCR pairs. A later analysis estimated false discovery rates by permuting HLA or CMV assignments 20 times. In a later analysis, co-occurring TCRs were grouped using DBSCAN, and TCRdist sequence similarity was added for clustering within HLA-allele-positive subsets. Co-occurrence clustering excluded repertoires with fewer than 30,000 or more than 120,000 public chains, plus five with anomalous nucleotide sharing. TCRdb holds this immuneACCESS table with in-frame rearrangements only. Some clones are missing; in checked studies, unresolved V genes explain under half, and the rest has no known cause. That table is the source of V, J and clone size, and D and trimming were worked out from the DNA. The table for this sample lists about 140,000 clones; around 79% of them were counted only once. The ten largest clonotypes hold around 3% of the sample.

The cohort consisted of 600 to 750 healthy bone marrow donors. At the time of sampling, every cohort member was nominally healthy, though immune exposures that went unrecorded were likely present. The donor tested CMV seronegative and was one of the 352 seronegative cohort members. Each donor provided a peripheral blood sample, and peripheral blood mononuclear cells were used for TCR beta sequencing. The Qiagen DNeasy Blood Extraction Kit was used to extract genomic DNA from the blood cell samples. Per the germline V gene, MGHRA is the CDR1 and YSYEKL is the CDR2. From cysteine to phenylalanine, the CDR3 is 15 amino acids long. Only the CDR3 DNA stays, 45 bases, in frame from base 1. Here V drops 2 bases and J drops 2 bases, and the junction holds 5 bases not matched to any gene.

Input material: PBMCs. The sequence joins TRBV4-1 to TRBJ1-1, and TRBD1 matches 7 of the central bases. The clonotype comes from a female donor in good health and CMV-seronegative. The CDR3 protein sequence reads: CASSQPGQLNTEAFF. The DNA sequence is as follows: TGCGCCAGCAGCCAACCGGGACAGCTAAACACTGAAGCTTTCTTT.